The entry that follows covers one TCR beta chain sequence. The data stem from a study of T-cell reconstitution after alpha-beta-depleted transplantation in children. The CDR3 is 14 residues long. The V gene lost 5 bases and the J gene lost 4 bases, with 14 bases spanning the gap. Library preparation (for TCRbeta) was performed with unique molecular identifiers. TCRdb used MiXCR to reprocess the PCR reads, holding one entry per CDR3 protein. The sample shows 200,000 to 250,000 distinct CDR3 sequences, 8% to 10% of them seen only once. Sample: PBMCs from the stem cell graft donor, taken from the stem cell graft. The chain combines TRBV12-3 or TRBV12-4 with TRBJ1-1, with D possibly matching TRBD1 (5 bases). The receptor comes from a human donor who donated a stem cell graft to a child with acute lymphoblastic leukemia. The CDR3 sequence is CASSISGDVTEAFF. DNA of the CDR3: TGTGCCAGCAGTATCTCCGGGGACGTCACTGAAGCTTTCTTT.